Here is one TCR beta chain with its context. This sample is part of a study of T cell responses to AZD1222 COVID-19 vaccine. The CDR3 covers 19 residues. Germline V gene lookup returns CDR1 MRHNA and CDR2 SNTAGT. V lost 8 bases to trimming and J lost 1 base, with 27 bases between them. Produced via immunoSEQ multiplex PCR; TCRdb's table is partial and in-frame only. Altogether over 80,000 clones are present, 85% to 90% being singletons, with the ten largest covering 30% to 40%. The chain joins TRBV6-4 to TRBJ1-5; tentatively, D is TRBD1 (6 bases). The sequence derives from an adult in good health. Sequencing was performed on peripheral blood, taken on day 0 of AZD1222 vaccination. The CDR3 sequence: CASWGVEQGRRGSNQPQHF. The CDR3 coding sequence is TGTGCCAGCTGGGGAGTAGAGCAGGGGCGAAGGGGGAGCAATCAGCCCCAGCATTTT.